This T cell receptor beta chain came from a study of cytomegalovirus exposure and HLA in healthy donors. PCR was performed using 60 Vbeta and 13 Jbeta primers. The method was immunoSEQ multiplex PCR; TCRdb's version includes in-frame clones alone and lacks a portion of them. There are 95,000 to 100,000 clones in the sample; about 80% occur only once, and approximately 4% lies in the top ten. V shed 6 bases and J shed 3 bases, with 11 bases lying between them. The germline V gene encodes CDR1 MDHEN and CDR2 SYDVKM. This CDR3 region has 13 residues. As for this clone: Its antigen remains unidentified.

The study, taken as a whole, reports: Later analysis identified 16,000 or so TCR beta sequences associated with HLA alleles, using a false discovery rate threshold of 0.05.

What was sequenced was PBMCs. This sequence originates from a man aged 40-49 years in good health and CMV-seronegative. The rearrangement uses TRBV28 and TRBJ1-2, with D perhaps matching TRBD1 (6 bases). The CDR3: CASRQGLDYGYTF. In DNA, the CDR3 is TGTGCCAGCAGACAGGGCCTCGACTATGGCTACACCTTC.